Below, 4 T cell receptor beta chains from the same sample are listed, as sequenced in a study of Tregs in tolerant kidney transplant recipients. Assay: immunoSEQ multiplex PCR; the TCRdb copy retains only in-frame clones and omits some. This sample carries some 74,000 clones, 80% to 95% of them seen once, and the ten largest clones take around 0.32%. Sequencing was performed on Tregs from blood, taken before the transplant. These receptor sequences come from a human donor who received a combined kidney and bone marrow transplant.

The V call is TRBV5-1, the J call TRBJ2-3; no reliable D call. V was cut by 2 bases and J by 0 bases, with 10 bases left in between. This CDR3 comprises 15 residues. The germline gives CDR1 SGHRS, CDR2 YFSETQ. CDR3 region: CASSFTAPSTDTQYF. CDR3 nucleotides: TGCGCCAGCAGCTTTACTGCCCCTAGCACAGATACGCAGTATTTT.

This clone has only a few counts. This chain uses TRBV6-1 with TRBJ2-5; D ambiguous. V shed 1 base and J shed 1 base, with 7 bases lying between them. Germline assignment: CDR1 MNHNS and CDR2 SASEGT. This CDR3 region has 14 residues. The CDR3 loop is CASSEGQFQETQYF. In nucleotides, the CDR3 is TGTGCCAGCAGTGAAGGGCAGTTCCAAGAGACCCAGTACTTC.

In nucleotides, the CDR3 is TGTGCCAGCAGTTCCCCCGGGCGGTACTACGAGCAGTACTTC. It is translated as CASSSPGRYYEQYF. V usage is TRBV28 and J usage is TRBJ2-7; no reliable D call. With 4 bases removed from V and 3 bases from J, the gap between germline ends came to 13 bases. The CDR3 runs 14 residues. Germline CDR1 MDHEN, CDR2 SYDVKM. Complete variable domain (other parts from reference TRBV28 and TRBJ2-7): DVKVTQSSRYLVKRTGEKVFLECVQDMDHENMFWYRQDPGLGLRLIYFSYDVKMKEKGDIPEGYSVSREKKERFSLILESASTNQTSMYLCASSSPGRYYEQYFGPGTRLTVT.

The gene calls are TRBV7-9 and TRBJ1-1, with 9 positions matching TRBD1. This CDR3 is built from 15 residues. Losses at the gene ends were 5 bases for V and 5 bases for J; bases not matched to a gene: 9. CDR1 and CDR2 (germline): SEHNR, FQNEAQ (reference sequence). In nucleotides, the CDR3 is TGTGCCAGCAGCCGCTGGGGACAGGGAGGGACTGAAGCTTTCTTT. It yields the protein CASSRWGQGGTEAFF.